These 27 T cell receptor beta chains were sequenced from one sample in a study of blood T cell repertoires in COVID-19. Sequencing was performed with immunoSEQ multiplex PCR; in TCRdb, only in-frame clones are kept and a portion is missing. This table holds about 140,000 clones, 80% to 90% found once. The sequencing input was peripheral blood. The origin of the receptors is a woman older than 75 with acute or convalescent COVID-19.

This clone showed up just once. The CDR3 is CASGLGQGWAGSQHF. In DNA form, the CDR3 reads TGTGCTAGTGGCCTCGGACAGGGTTGGGCAGGGTCCCAGCATTTT. The chain has TRBV12-5 and TRBJ1-5; TRBD1 matches at 8 bases. In germline, CDR1 is LGHNT, CDR2 FRNRAP. Trimming took 6 bases from V and 11 from J; bases not matched to a gene: 15. The CDR3 runs to 15 residues.

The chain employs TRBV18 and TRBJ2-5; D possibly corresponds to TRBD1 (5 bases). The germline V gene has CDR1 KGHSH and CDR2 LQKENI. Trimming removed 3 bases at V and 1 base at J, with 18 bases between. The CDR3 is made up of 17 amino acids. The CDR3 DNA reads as TGTGCCAGCTCACCGCAATGGGGCCCCGCGGCCCAAGAGACCCAGTACTTC. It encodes CASSPQWGPAAQETQYF.

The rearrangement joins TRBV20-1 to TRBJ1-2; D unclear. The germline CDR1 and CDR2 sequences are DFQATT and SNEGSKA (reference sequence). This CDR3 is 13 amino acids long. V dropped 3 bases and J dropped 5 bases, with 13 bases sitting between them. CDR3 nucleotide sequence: TGCAGTGCTAGTGTGGCAGGCCTATATGGCTACACCTTC. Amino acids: CSASVAGLYGYTF.

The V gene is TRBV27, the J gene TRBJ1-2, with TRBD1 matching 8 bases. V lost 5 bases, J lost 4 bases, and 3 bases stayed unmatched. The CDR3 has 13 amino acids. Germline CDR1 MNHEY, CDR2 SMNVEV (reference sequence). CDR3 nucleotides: TGTGCCAGCAGTGCGGGACAGGCCTATGGCTACACCTTC. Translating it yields CASSAGQAYGYTF.

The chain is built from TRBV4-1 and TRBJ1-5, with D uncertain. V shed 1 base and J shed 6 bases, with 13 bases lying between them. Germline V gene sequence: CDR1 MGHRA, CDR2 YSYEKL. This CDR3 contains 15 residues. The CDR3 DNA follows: TGCGCCAGCAGCCAAGTTTACTTGAGCGGTCAGCCCCAGCATTTT. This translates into CASSQVYLSGQPQHF.

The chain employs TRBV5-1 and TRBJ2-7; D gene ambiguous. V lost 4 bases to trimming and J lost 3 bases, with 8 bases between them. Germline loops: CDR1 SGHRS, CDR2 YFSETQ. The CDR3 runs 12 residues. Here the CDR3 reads CASSVPNYEQYF. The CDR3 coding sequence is TGCGCCAGCAGCGTCCCCAACTACGAGCAGTACTTC.

The CDR3 DNA reads TGTGCCAGCAGTTTTAGTCGCAGGGGCTATGGCTACACCTTC. Translating it yields CASSFSRRGYGYTF. The chain recombines TRBV28 with TRBJ1-2, with D tentatively TRBD1 (6 bases). V gave up 3 bases and J gave up 4 bases, with 12 bases separating them. This CDR3 has 14 amino acids. From germline, CDR1 is MDHEN and CDR2 SYDVKM.

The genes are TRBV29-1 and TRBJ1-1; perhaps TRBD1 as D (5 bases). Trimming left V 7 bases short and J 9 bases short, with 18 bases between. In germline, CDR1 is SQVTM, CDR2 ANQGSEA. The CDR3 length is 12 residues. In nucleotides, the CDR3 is TGCAGCGCAGGGAAAGTCGGGGAAAAAGCTTTCTTT. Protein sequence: CSAGKVGEKAFF.

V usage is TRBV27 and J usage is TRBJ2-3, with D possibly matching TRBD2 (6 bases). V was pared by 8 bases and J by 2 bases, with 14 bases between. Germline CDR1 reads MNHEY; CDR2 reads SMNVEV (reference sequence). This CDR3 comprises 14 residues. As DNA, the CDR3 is TGTGCCAGCCGTCCGTCGGGGGTCACAGATACGCAGTATTTT. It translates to CASRPSGVTDTQYF.

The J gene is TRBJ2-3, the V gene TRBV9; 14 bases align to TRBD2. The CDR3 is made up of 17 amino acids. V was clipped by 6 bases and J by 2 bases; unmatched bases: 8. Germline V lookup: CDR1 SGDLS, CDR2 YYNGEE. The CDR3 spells CASNTGTSGGNTDTQYF. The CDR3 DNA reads TGTGCCAGCAACACCGGGACTAGCGGGGGAAACACAGATACGCAGTATTTT.

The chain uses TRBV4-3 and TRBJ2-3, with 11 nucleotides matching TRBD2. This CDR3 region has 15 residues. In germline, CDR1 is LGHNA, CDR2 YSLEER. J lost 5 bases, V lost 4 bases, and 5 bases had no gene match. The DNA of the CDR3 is TGCGCCAGCAGCCTGGGGCTAGCGGGGGGAGATACGCAGTATTTT. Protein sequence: CASSLGLAGGDTQYF.

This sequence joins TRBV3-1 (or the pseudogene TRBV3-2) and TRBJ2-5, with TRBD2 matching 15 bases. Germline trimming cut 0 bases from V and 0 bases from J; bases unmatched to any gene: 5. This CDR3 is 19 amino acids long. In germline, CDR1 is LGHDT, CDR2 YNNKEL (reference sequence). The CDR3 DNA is TGTGCCAGCAGCCAAGACCTGGGACTAGCGGGGGGAAACCAAGAGACCCAGTACTTC. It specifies CASSQDLGLAGGNQETQYF.

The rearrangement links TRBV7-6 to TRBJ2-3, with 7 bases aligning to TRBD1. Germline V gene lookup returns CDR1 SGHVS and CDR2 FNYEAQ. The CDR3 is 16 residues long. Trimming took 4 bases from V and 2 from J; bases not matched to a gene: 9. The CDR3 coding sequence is TGTGCCAGCAGCTCGACAGGGCCGTCCGCCACAGATACGCAGTATTTT. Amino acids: CASSSTGPSATDTQYF. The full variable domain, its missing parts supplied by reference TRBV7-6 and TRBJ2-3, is GAGVSQSPRYKVTKRGQDVALRCDPISGHVSLYWYRQALGQGPEFLTYFNYEAQQDKSGLPNDRFSAERPEGSISTLTIQRTEQRDSAMYRCASSSTGPSATDTQYFGPGTRLTVL.

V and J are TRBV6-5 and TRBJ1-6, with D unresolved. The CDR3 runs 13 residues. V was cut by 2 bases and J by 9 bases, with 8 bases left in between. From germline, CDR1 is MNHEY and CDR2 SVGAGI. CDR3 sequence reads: CASSYGPASPLHF. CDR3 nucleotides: TGTGCCAGCAGTTACGGCCCTGCTTCACCCCTCCACTTT.

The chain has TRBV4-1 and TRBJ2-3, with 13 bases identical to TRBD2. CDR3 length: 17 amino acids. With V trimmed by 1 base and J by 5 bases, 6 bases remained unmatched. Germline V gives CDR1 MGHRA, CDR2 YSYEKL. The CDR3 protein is CASSQGTSGGRRDTQYF. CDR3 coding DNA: TGCGCCAGCAGCCAAGGGACTAGCGGGGGCCGAAGAGATACGCAGTATTTT.

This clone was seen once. As DNA, the CDR3 is TGCGCCAGCAGCTTGGGTCAGGGGCCAGATTATAATTCACCCCTCCACTTT. Amino acid sequence: CASSLGQGPDYNSPLHF. The gene calls are TRBV5-1 and TRBJ1-6; weak D call: TRBD1 (6 bases). Germline CDR1 reads SGHRS; CDR2 reads YFSETQ. The CDR3 has 17 amino acids. The V end was cut by 0 bases, the J end by 4 bases, with 14 bases between. The whole variable domain, remainder taken from reference TRBV5-1 and TRBJ1-6, is KAGVTQTPRYLIKTRGQQVTLSCSPISGHRSVSWYQQTPGQGLQFLFEYFSETQRNKGNFPGRFSGRQFSNSRSEMNVSTLELGDSALYLCASSLGQGPDYNSPLHFGNGTRLTVT.

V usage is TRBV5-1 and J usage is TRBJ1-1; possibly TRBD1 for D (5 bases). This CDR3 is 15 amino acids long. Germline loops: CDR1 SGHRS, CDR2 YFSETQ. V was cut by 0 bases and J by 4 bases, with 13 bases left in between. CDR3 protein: CASSLAGSMGTEAFF. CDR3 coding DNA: TGCGCCAGCAGCTTGGCAGGGTCCATGGGCACTGAAGCTTTCTTT.

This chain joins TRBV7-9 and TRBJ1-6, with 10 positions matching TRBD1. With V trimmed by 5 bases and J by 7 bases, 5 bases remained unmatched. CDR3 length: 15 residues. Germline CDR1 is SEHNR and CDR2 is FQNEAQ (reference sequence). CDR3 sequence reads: CASSPPDRGNSPLHF. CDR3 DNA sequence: TGTGCCAGCAGCCCACCGGACAGGGGGAATTCACCCCTCCACTTT.

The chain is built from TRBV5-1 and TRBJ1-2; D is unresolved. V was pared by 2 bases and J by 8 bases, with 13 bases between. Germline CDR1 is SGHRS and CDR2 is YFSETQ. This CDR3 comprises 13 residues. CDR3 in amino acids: CASSLDSSGGYTF. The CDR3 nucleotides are TGCGCCAGCAGCTTAGACTCCTCTGGGGGCTACACCTTC.

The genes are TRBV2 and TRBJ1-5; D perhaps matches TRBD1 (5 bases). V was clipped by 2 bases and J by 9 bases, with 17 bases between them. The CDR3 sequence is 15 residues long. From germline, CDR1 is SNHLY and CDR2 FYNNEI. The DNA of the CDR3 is TGTGCCAGCAGTGAATTGTCACGGGGGTTTGGGCCCCAGCATTTT. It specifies CASSELSRGFGPQHF.

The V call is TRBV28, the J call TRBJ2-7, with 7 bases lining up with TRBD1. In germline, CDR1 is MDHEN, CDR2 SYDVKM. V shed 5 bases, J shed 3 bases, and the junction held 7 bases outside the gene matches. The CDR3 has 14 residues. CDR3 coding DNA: TGTGCCAGCAGTAACAGGGGAAGGTTCTACGAGCAGTACTTC. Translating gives CASSNRGRFYEQYF.

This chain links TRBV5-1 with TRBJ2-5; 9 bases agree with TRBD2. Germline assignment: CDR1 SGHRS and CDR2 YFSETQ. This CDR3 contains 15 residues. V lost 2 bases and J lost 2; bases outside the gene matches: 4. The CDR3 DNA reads TGCGCCAGCAGCTTTCTAGCGGGGACTCAAGAGACCCAGTACTTC. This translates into CASSFLAGTQETQYF.

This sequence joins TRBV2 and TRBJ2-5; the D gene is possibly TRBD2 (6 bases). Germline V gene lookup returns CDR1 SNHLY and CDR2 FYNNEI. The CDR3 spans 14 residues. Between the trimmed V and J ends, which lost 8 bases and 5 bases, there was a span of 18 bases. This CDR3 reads CASLPGLGRETQYF. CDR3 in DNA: TGTGCCAGCTTGCCGGGACTTGGACGGGAGACCCAGTACTTC. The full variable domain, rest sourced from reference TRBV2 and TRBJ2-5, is EPEVTQTPSHQVTQMGQEVILRCVPISNHLYFYWYRQILGQKVEFLVSFYNNEISEKSEIFDDQFSVERPDGSNFTLKIRSTKLEDSAMYFCASLPGLGRETQYFGPGTRLLVL.

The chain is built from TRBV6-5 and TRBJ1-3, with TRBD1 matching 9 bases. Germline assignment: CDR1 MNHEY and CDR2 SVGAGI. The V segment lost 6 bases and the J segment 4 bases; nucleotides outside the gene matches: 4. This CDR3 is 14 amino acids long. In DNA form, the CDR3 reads TGTGCCAGCAGATTACAGGGGGCAGGAAACACCATATATTTT. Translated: CASRLQGAGNTIYF.

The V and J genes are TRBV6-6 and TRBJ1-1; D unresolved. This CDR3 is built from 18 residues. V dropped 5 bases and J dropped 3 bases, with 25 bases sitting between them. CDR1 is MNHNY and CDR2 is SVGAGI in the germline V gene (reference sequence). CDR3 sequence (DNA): TGTGCCAGCAGTCTCCTAAGCCCGTTGTATGGTTTGGACACTGAAGCTTTCTTT. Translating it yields CASSLLSPLYGLDTEAFF.

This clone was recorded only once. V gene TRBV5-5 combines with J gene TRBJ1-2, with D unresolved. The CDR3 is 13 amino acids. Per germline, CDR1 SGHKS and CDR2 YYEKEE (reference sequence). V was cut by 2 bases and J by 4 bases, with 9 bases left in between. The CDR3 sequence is CASSFWAPYGYTF. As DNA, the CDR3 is TGTGCCAGCAGCTTCTGGGCCCCCTATGGCTACACCTTC.

The CDR3: CASSPTTGGNTIYF. DNA of the CDR3: TGCGCCAGCAGCCCTACGACAGGTGGAAACACCATATATTTT. This chain connects TRBV5-1 to TRBJ1-3, with D possibly being TRBD1 (6 bases). V was trimmed by 4 bases and J by 3 bases, leaving 11 bases between them. Germline loops: CDR1 SGHRS, CDR2 YFSETQ. The CDR3 loop spans 14 amino acids.